These T cell receptor beta chains were read from a single sample in a study of CD8+CD57+ T cells in acquired aplastic anemia. Each CDR3 protein gets one entry after TCRdb re-called the reads with MiXCR. The sample carries approximately 98,000 distinct CDR3 sequences, around 70% recorded once. The sequenced material came from sorted CD4+, CD8+, or CD8+CD57+ T cells (not recorded which) from PBMCs. Every receptor here comes from a human donor with aplastic anemia. CDR3s include the opening cysteine and the closing phenylalanine or tryptophan. Each record gives: V gene, clone size, CDR3 protein. Clone sizes are given selectively: once, few, many, or a class where the clone is expanded.

TRBV9,NA,CASSSAGTRGTDTQYF
TRBV7-9,medium-sized,CASSSGQSYEQYF
TRBV19,NA,CASSIGQGALGANVLTF
TRBV20-1,NA,CSAFSGSSYNEQFF
TRBV7-9,once,CASSFGEGQLYEQYF
TRBV11-1,NA,CASSLTPGGAGYTEAFF
TRBV6-1,many,CAASPLGASYEQYF
TRBV20-1,NA,CSAREGLGYGYTF
TRBV3-1,NA,CASSQDVGPETQYF
TRBV20-1,once,CSASATGKEKLFF
TRBV9,once,CASSDGGARETQYF
TRBV7-8,NA,CASSPHSSGLEQFF
TRBV7-2,NA,CASSLDMFSPLHF
TRBV10-1,NA,CASSENQLAGVQFF
TRBV5-4,NA,CASSSRDRDTYEQYF
TRBV27,NA,CASSRQGRGYTF
TRBV29-1,once,CSVGGTANEKLFF
TRBV9,many,CASSGVAGYNEQFF
TRBV9,many,CASSVMGQRALSNQPQHF
TRBV2,NA,CASSKTGQGMRQPQHF
TRBV5-6,NA,CASSPSTGTEAFF
TRBV5-1,many,CASSLQGTREFEAFF
TRBV10-2,few,CASVTQGLYSQQYF
TRBV10-3,NA,CAISNRAGPTDTQYF
TRBV11-2,NA,CASSLGPGQGYSYEQYF
TRBV19,NA,CASSARTSGGLDTQYF
TRBV7-9,NA,CASSLENTEAFF